This T cell receptor (beta chain) was documented in a study of response to subunit inactivated influenza vaccine. The study, taken as a whole, reports: Only a handful of new T cells, the authors suggested, are recruited with each seasonal influenza vaccination.

TCRdb re-called the RT-PCR reads with MiXCR, one entry per CDR3 protein. The repertoire holds 650,000 or so distinct CDR3 sequences, with about 14% as singletons. As concerns this clonotype: Its specificity is not known.

The sample consisted of PBMCs from blood, taken 14 days before vaccination. The receptor comes from a man between 45 and 60 years old who received an inactivated influenza vaccine.

CDR3 in amino acids: CATSREQGWEYQPQHF. The CDR3 DNA sequence: TGTGCCACCAGCAGAGAACAAGGGTGGGAGTATCAGCCCCAGCATTTT. The genes are TRBV15 and TRBJ1-5, with unresolved D. Germline V gene data show CDR1 as LNHNV and CDR2 as YYDKDF (reference sequence). CDR3 length equals 16 residues. V shed 0 bases and J shed 5 bases, with 14 bases lying between them.